This entry lists 18 T cell receptor beta chains sequenced from one sample in a study of shared clonotypes between healthy human individuals. Method: immunoSEQ multiplex PCR; TCRdb's copy keeps in-frame clones and lacks some. In the table there are about 990,000 clones, 75% to 85% of which are singletons. Sequencing was performed on memory CD4+ T cells from PBMCs. Subset given: CD45RA-negative fraction. The source of these receptors is a man younger than 35 in good health. Some clones in this sample may be carry-over from other donors' samples.

Note on this clone: Other nucleotide sequences in the sample specify the same CDR3. V usage is TRBV9 and J usage is TRBJ1-1, with 9 bases that match TRBD1. From germline, CDR1 is SGDLS and CDR2 YYNGEE. V gave up 0 bases and J gave up 1 base; unmatched junction bases: 1. The CDR3 has 15 residues. DNA of the CDR3: TGTGCCAGCAGCGTAGGGGGACAGGGGAACACTGAAGCTTTCTTT. This encodes CASSVGGQGNTEAFF.

In its sample, this clone was seen a few times. V and J are TRBV6-6 and TRBJ1-5; 9 nucleotides align to TRBD1. V lost 0 bases to trimming and J lost 8 bases; unmatched junction nucleotides: 8. The CDR3 sequence is 16 residues long. The germline V gene has CDR1 MNHNY and CDR2 SVGAGI (reference sequence). The CDR3 region is CASSYSSTGGTKPQHF. CDR3 bases: TGTGCCAGCAGTTACTCCTCTACAGGGGGCACGAAGCCCCAGCATTTT.

The V call is TRBV5-1, the J call TRBJ2-1, with 8 bases aligning to TRBD1. The CDR3 spans 15 residues. Germline V CDR1 and CDR2: SGHRS, YFSETQ. Germline trimming cut 0 bases from V and 4 bases from J; bases unmatched to any gene: 3. Written as DNA, the CDR3 is TGCGCCAGCAGCTTGGACAGGGGGGATTACAATGAGCAGTTCTTC. Translated: CASSLDRGDYNEQFF.

This chain joins TRBV9 and TRBJ2-3; 9 positions match TRBD1. The CDR3 has 15 amino acids. Looked up from germline, CDR1 is SGDLS and CDR2 is YYNGEE. Losses at the gene ends were 4 bases for V and 2 bases for J; bases not matched to a gene: 5. The CDR3 loop reads CASSPRDRATDTQYF. The CDR3 DNA follows: TGTGCCAGCAGCCCCCGGGACAGGGCCACAGATACGCAGTATTTT. Supplemented by reference TRBV9 and TRBJ2-3, the full variable domain reads DSGVTQTPKHLITATGQRVTLRCSPRSGDLSVYWYQQSLDQGLQFLIQYYNGEERAKGNILERFSAQQFPDLHSELNLSSLELGDSALYFCASSPRDRATDTQYFGPGTRLTVL.

The V call is TRBV28, the J call TRBJ1-1; D is unclear. Germline V CDR1 and CDR2: MDHEN, SYDVKM. V was pared by 6 bases and J by 4 bases, with 6 bases between. This CDR3 comprises 11 residues. The DNA of the CDR3 is TGTGCCAGCAGCTCCGTCACTGAAGCTTTCTTT. It is translated as CASSSVTEAFF. Filled out from reference TRBV28 and TRBJ1-1, the complete variable domain reads DVKVTQSSRYLVKRTGEKVFLECVQDMDHENMFWYRQDPGLGLRLIYFSYDVKMKEKGDIPEGYSVSREKKERFSLILESASTNQTSMYLCASSSVTEAFFGQGTRLTVV.

This chain joins TRBV19 and TRBJ1-6; the D is unclear. Trimming stripped 5 bases from V and 5 bases from J, with 7 bases between. Germline CDR1 and CDR2: LNHDA and SQIVND (reference sequence). CDR3 length equals 13 residues. CDR3 residues: CASSLEDNSPLHF. In DNA, the CDR3 is TGTGCCAGTAGTCTGGAGGATAATTCACCCCTCCACTTT.

CDR3: CASSQDSNYGYTF. For the CDR3, the DNA is TGTGCCAGCAGCCAGGACAGCAACTATGGCTACACCTTC. J is TRBJ1-2 and V is TRBV6-6, with a tentative D call TRBD1 (6 bases). The ends were cut back, 6 bases at V and 2 bases at J, with 10 bases in the middle. The CDR3 contains 13 residues. CDR1 and CDR2 (germline): MNHNY, SVGAGI (reference sequence).

The chain links TRBV18 to TRBJ1-1; D remains unclear. Germline V gives CDR1 KGHSH, CDR2 LQKENI. The CDR3 extends over 15 amino acids. V was pared by 4 bases and J by 1 base, with 13 bases between. The CDR3 DNA sequence: TGTGCCAGCTCACGGGGTTCGGATTCGAACACTGAAGCTTTCTTT. Protein product: CASSRGSDSNTEAFF.

This chain uses TRBV7-2 with TRBJ1-2; the D gene is possibly TRBD1 (6 bases). The CDR3 runs 14 residues. Germline V gene sequence: CDR1 SGHTA, CDR2 FQGNSA. The V end was cut by 4 bases, the J end by 7 bases, with 16 bases between. CDR3 DNA: TGTGCCAGCAGCTATCAGGGGAGAAGGGGTGGCTACACCTTC. It specifies CASSYQGRRGGYTF.

The chain uses TRBV5-1 and TRBJ2-5; a possible D gene is TRBD2 (6 bases). Trimming took off 0 bases at V and 4 bases at J, with 19 bases between the two ends. CDR1 is SGHRS and CDR2 is YFSETQ in the germline V gene. The CDR3 contains 17 residues. This CDR3 is CASSLARVAATIETQYF. The CDR3 nucleotides read TGCGCCAGCAGCTTGGCCAGGGTAGCGGCGACTATAGAGACCCAGTACTTC. The full variable domain, rest sourced from reference TRBV5-1 and TRBJ2-5, is KAGVTQTPRYLIKTRGQQVTLSCSPISGHRSVSWYQQTPGQGLQFLFEYFSETQRNKGNFPGRFSGRQFSNSRSEMNVSTLELGDSALYLCASSLARVAATIETQYFGPGTRLLVL.

The chain has TRBV7-3 and TRBJ2-1; possibly TRBD1 or TRBD2 for D (5 bases each). The CDR3 is made up of 13 amino acids. V lost 7 bases, J lost 6 bases, and 13 bases lay in between. CDR1 and CDR2 (germline): SGHTA, FQGTGA. The CDR3 is CASTGAGSNEQFF. In nucleotides, the CDR3 is TGTGCCAGCACCGGGGCGGGCTCCAATGAGCAGTTCTTC.

The chain has TRBV6-1 and TRBJ1-2; D is possibly TRBD1 (5 bases). CDR3 length: 15 amino acids. V was clipped by 2 bases and J by 5 bases, with 15 bases between them. Looked up from germline, CDR1 is MNHNS and CDR2 is SASEGT. The CDR3 protein is CASSENWTPSYGYTF. The CDR3 region has the DNA TGTGCCAGCAGTGAAAACTGGACACCCTCGTATGGCTACACCTTC.

There are a few counts of this clone. This chain connects TRBV7-9 to TRBJ1-2; D gene unclear. The CDR3 is made up of 13 amino acids. Looked up from germline, CDR1 is SEHNR and CDR2 is FQNEAQ (reference sequence). Trimming took 11 bases from V and 5 from J, leaving 18 bases between them. In nucleotides, the CDR3 is TGTGCCGTCACAGACACCTCTGCTTATGGCTACACCTTC. This sequence encodes CAVTDTSAYGYTF.

This chain uses TRBV5-1 with TRBJ2-5; D might be TRBD1 (6 bases). The CDR3 length is 16 residues. V was trimmed by 0 bases and J by 1 base, leaving 13 bases between them. CDR1 is SGHRS and CDR2 is YFSETQ in the germline V gene. CDR3: CASSLGGQATQETQYF. The CDR3, as DNA: TGCGCCAGCAGCTTGGGGGGGCAGGCGACCCAAGAGACCCAGTACTTC.

This chain uses TRBV20-1 with TRBJ1-2; no definite D call. The germline CDR1 and CDR2 sequences are DFQATT and SNEGSKA (reference sequence). The CDR3 is 11 residues long. V was pared by 7 bases and J by 1 base, with 7 bases between. The CDR3 coding sequence is TGCAGTGGTCAGAGTAACTATGGCTACACCTTC. Translating gives CSGQSNYGYTF.

The chain combines TRBV7-7 with TRBJ2-5; D possibly corresponds to TRBD1 (6 bases). V was shortened by 1 base and J by 7 bases, with 7 bases between the two germline ends. Germline lookup yields CDR1 SSHAT and CDR2 FNYEAQ (reference sequence). The CDR3 loop spans 12 amino acids. The CDR3 DNA sequence: TGTGCCAGCAGCTTAGAAGGGGGGACCCAGTACTTC. This codes for CASSLEGGTQYF. The whole variable domain, filled in from reference TRBV7-7 and TRBJ2-5, reads GAGVSQSPRYKVTKRGQDVTLRCDPISSHATLYWYQQALGQGPEFLTYFNYEAQPDKSGLPSDRFSAERPEGSISTLTIQRTEQRDSAMYRCASSLEGGTQYFGPGTRLLVL.

This sequence joins TRBV30 and TRBJ2-5, with 7 bases that match TRBD2. Germline V lookup: CDR1 GTSNPN, CDR2 SVGIG (reference sequence). V lost 2 bases to trimming and J lost 2 bases; unmatched junction nucleotides: 2. This CDR3 is 13 amino acids long. CDR3 DNA sequence: TGTGCCTGGAGTAAAGCGGGACAAGAGACCCAGTACTTC. Protein product: CAWSKAGQETQYF. Full variable domain (outside the CDR3, taken from reference TRBV30 and TRBJ2-5): SQTIHQWPATLVQPVGSPLSLECTVEGTSNPNLYWYRQAAGRGLQLLFYSVGIGQISSEVPQNLSASRPQDRQFILSSKKLLLSDSGFYLCAWSKAGQETQYFGPGTRLLVL.

Note on this clone: In this CDR3 the conserved last residue, phenylalanine or tryptophan, is missing, so a read error is likely. The rearrangement links TRBV6-5 to TRBJ1-1; no clear D. Trimming removed 5 bases at V and 1 base at J, with 5 bases between. The CDR3 loop spans 12 amino acids. Per the germline V gene, CDR1 is MNHEY and CDR2 is SVGAGI. CDR3 in amino acids: CASSRGNTEAFS. The CDR3 DNA reads TGTGCCAGCAGTCGTGGGAACACTGAAGCTTTCTCT.